The clone carrying this TCR beta chain was counted many times. Its antigen is unidentified. The data belong to a study of CD8+CD57+ T cells in acquired aplastic anemia. Study overall: Each DNA sample taken from sorted CD4+ and CD8+ cells came to approximately 3.3 ug on average.

Notes on the study in general: Found in both controls and patients were 25 to 35 CD8+ CDR3 sequences.

For CDR3 and TCR beta VDJ profiling, genomic DNA was the template used. TCRdb re-derived calls from the reads in MiXCR, one entry per CDR3 protein. In the table there are fewer than 200,000 distinct CDR3 sequences, 55% to 70% of which are singletons. What was sequenced was sorted CD4+, CD8+, or CD8+CD57+ T cells (not recorded which) from PBMCs. This receptor was identified in a human donor in good health.

The CDR3 sequence: CASSINFWGSEGYTF. CDR3 in DNA: TGTGCCAGTAGTATAAATTTTTGGGGCTCCGAAGGCTACACCTTC. The chain employs TRBV19 and TRBJ1-2, with D perhaps matching TRBD1 (5 bases). Looked up from germline, CDR1 is LNHDA and CDR2 is SQIVND (reference sequence). This CDR3 has 15 amino acids. V lost 2 bases to trimming and J lost 8 bases, with 18 bases between them. Complete variable domain (other parts from reference TRBV19 and TRBJ1-2): DGGITQSPKYLFRKEGQNVTLSCEQNLNHDAMYWYRQDPGQGLRLIYYSQIVNDFQKGDIAEGYSVSREKKESFPLTVTSAQKNPTAFYLCASSINFWGSEGYTFGSGTRLTVV.